The 29 T cell receptor beta chains below all came from one sample that was sequenced in a study of blood T cell repertoires in COVID-19. This table comes from immunoSEQ multiplex PCR, and its TCRdb copy is limited to in-frame clones, with some not included. The data show 25,000 or so clones, around 91% seen once. The sample taken for sequencing was peripheral blood. The receptors stem from a man aged 70 or older with acute or convalescent COVID-19.

This clone was observed a single time. V is TRBV24-1 and J is TRBJ2-7; 7 nucleotides agree with TRBD1. The V segment lost 4 bases and the J segment 1 base; nucleotides outside the gene matches: 6. The CDR3 extends over 15 amino acids. Germline loops: CDR1 KGHDR, CDR2 SFDVKD. CDR3 in amino acids: CATSDSGTASYEQYF. The CDR3 DNA sequence: TGTGCCACCAGTGACTCCGGGACAGCATCCTACGAGCAGTACTTC.

The chain combines TRBV5-4 with TRBJ2-7, with TRBD1 identical over 9 bases. CDR1 and CDR2 (germline): SGHNT, YYREEE (reference sequence). The CDR3 covers 14 residues. The J segment lost 3 bases and the V segment lost 4 bases, leaving 5 bases of the junction unmatched. CDR3 amino acids: CASSRDRANYEQYF. CDR3 DNA sequence: TGTGCCAGCAGCCGGGACAGGGCAAACTACGAGCAGTACTTC.

The CDR3 protein is CASGSSPKREGLNEQFF. CDR3 nucleotides: TGTGCTAGTGGTTCCTCCCCCAAGCGGGAGGGCCTGAATGAGCAGTTCTTC. This chain links TRBV12-5 with TRBJ2-1, with 10 bases lining up with TRBD2. This CDR3 has 17 residues. Germline values: CDR1 LGHNT, CDR2 FRNRAP. With V trimmed by 4 bases and J by 7 bases, 13 bases remained unmatched.

The chain combines TRBV3-1 (or the pseudogene TRBV3-2) with TRBJ2-3; D call uncertain. Germline V CDR1 and CDR2: LGHDT, YNNKEL (reference sequence). Trimming left V 2 bases short and J 0 bases short, with 6 bases between. The CDR3 loop spans 14 amino acids. The CDR3 DNA reads as TGTGCCAGCAGCCAAACATCGAGCACAGATACGCAGTATTTT. It specifies CASSQTSSTDTQYF.

The chain employs TRBV12-2 and TRBJ2-1; TRBD2 is the table's D call and was not checked against the DNA. TRBV12-2 is assigned pseudogene status. The CDR3 has 19 amino acids. The CDR3 is CASRLAENGLAGSYNEQFF. In DNA form, the CDR3 reads TGTGCAAGTCGCTTAGCGGAGAACGGGCTAGCGGGGTCCTACAATGAGCAGTTCTTC.

V is TRBV5-1 and J is TRBJ1-4; D not resolved. The CDR3 has 14 residues. Germline CDR1 SGHRS, CDR2 YFSETQ. The V end was cut by 0 bases, the J end by 6 bases, with 9 bases between. The CDR3 spells CASSLAEADEKLFF. The CDR3 DNA sequence: TGCGCCAGCAGCTTGGCGGAGGCGGATGAAAAACTGTTTTTT.

V and J are TRBV20-1 and TRBJ2-5, with a possible D match to TRBD2 (5 bases). The CDR3 has 10 residues. Germline CDR1 is DFQATT and CDR2 is SNEGSKA (reference sequence). V lost 8 bases and J 5 bases, leaving 9 bases between the germline ends. The CDR3 DNA is TGCAGTTTCTGGGAGGAGACCCAGTACTTC. This gives the protein CSFWEETQYF.

The chain has TRBV5-1 and TRBJ2-7; D unclear. The CDR3 totals 13 residues. CDR1 and CDR2 from the germline V gene are SGHRS and YFSETQ. The V end was cut by 2 bases, the J end by 3 bases, with 9 bases between. The CDR3 here is CASSFSRDYEQYF. The CDR3 DNA is TGCGCCAGCAGCTTTTCACGAGACTACGAGCAGTACTTC. The variable domain in full, with the rest retrieved from reference TRBV5-1 and TRBJ2-7, is KAGVTQTPRYLIKTRGQQVTLSCSPISGHRSVSWYQQTPGQGLQFLFEYFSETQRNKGNFPGRFSGRQFSNSRSEMNVSTLELGDSALYLCASSFSRDYEQYFGPGTRLTVT.

The gene calls are TRBV6-5 and TRBJ1-2, with D hard to call. This CDR3 has 13 residues. The germline CDR1 and CDR2 sequences are MNHEY and SVGAGI. V was cut by 2 bases and J by 8 bases, with 12 bases left in between. CDR3 protein: CASSYNRVGGYTF. The CDR3 nucleotides are TGTGCCAGCAGTTACAACCGGGTCGGGGGCTACACCTTC.

J is TRBJ2-7 and V is TRBV24-1; unclear D gene. The CDR3 is made up of 16 amino acids. The germline CDR1 and CDR2 sequences are KGHDR and SFDVKD. V lost 3 bases, J lost 0 bases, and 14 bases lay in between. The CDR3 region is CATSDQKSAVSYEQYF. CDR3 nucleotides: TGTGCCACCAGTGATCAAAAAAGCGCAGTCTCCTACGAGCAGTACTTC.

This clone was seen only once. The rearrangement uses TRBV9 and TRBJ2-2; 8 bases fit TRBD1. The CDR3 loop spans 15 amino acids. Per the germline V gene, CDR1 is SGDLS and CDR2 is YYNGEE. V lost 4 bases to trimming and J lost 3 bases; unmatched junction nucleotides: 5. CDR3 DNA sequence: TGTGCCAGCAGCCGGCAGGGGGCGGACACCGGGGAGCTGTTTTTT. Protein: CASSRQGADTGELFF. Filled out from reference TRBV9 and TRBJ2-2, the complete variable domain reads DSGVTQTPKHLITATGQRVTLRCSPRSGDLSVYWYQQSLDQGLQFLIQYYNGEERAKGNILERFSAQQFPDLHSELNLSSLELGDSALYFCASSRQGADTGELFFGEGSRLTVL.

The CDR3 coding sequence is TGTGCCAGTAGACTAGCGGGAGAAGATACGCAGTATTTT. Amino acid sequence: CASRLAGEDTQYF. The gene calls are TRBV6-5 and TRBJ2-3, with 12 bases matching TRBD2. J was trimmed by 5 bases and V by 9 bases; bases with no gene match: 3. Looked up from germline, CDR1 is MNHEY and CDR2 is SVGAGI. The CDR3 runs to 13 residues.

The chain carries TRBV7-3 and TRBJ2-1; a possible D gene is TRBD2 (6 bases). The V and J ends lost 1 base and 2 bases respectively, with 15 bases between them. This CDR3 region has 17 residues. The germline gives CDR1 SGHTA, CDR2 FQGTGA. CDR3 nucleotides: TGTGCCAGCAGCTTAAACCCGGGACTCACAGCCTACAATGAGCAGTTCTTC. Protein: CASSLNPGLTAYNEQFF.

The V call is TRBV7-6, the J call TRBJ1-1; no clear D. Per germline, CDR1 SGHVS and CDR2 FNYEAQ. This CDR3 has 13 amino acids. V was cut by 5 bases and J by 5 bases, with 12 bases left in between. DNA of the CDR3: TGTGCCAGCAGCGAAACCGCAGGTACTGAAGCTTTCTTT. It translates to CASSETAGTEAFF.

This clone ranks as medium-sized (0.01 to 0.1%). The gene calls are TRBV4-2 and TRBJ2-7; the D gene is possibly TRBD1 (5 bases). Looked up from germline, CDR1 is LGHNA and CDR2 is YNFKEQ. V gave up 0 bases and J gave up 2 bases, with 8 bases separating them. The CDR3 loop spans 14 amino acids. DNA for the CDR3: TGTGCCAGCAGCCAAGACAGGGCGACCTACGAGCAGTACTTC. Protein product: CASSQDRATYEQYF.

The chain has TRBV5-1 and TRBJ2-1; TRBD2 matches at 11 bases. Germline values: CDR1 SGHRS, CDR2 YFSETQ. There are 14 residues in the CDR3. V lost 4 bases and J lost 5; bases outside the gene matches: 2. CDR3 sequence reads: CASSAGLADNEQFF. DNA for the CDR3: TGCGCCAGCAGCGCGGGACTAGCGGACAATGAGCAGTTCTTC.

The J gene is TRBJ2-3, the V gene TRBV5-1; 14 bases agree with TRBD2. V shed 4 bases, J shed 3 bases, and the junction held 4 bases outside the gene matches. This CDR3 contains 16 residues. Germline lookup yields CDR1 SGHRS and CDR2 YFSETQ. In DNA, the CDR3 is TGCGCCAGCAGCCCGGGACTAGCGGGAGTAACAGATACGCAGTATTTT. This sequence encodes CASSPGLAGVTDTQYF.

This sequence joins TRBV6-5 and TRBJ1-1, with a tentative D call TRBD1 (5 bases). V was trimmed by 6 bases and J by 4 bases, leaving 12 bases between them. This CDR3 has 13 residues. The germline V gene encodes CDR1 MNHEY and CDR2 SVGAGI. The CDR3 DNA follows: TGTGCCAGCAGCCCGCAGGGATTCACTGAAGCTTTCTTT. Protein: CASSPQGFTEAFF.

The V gene is TRBV7-8, the J gene TRBJ1-2; 7 bases line up with TRBD1. The CDR3 sequence is 14 residues long. Unmatched junction bases numbered 14, after V lost 5 bases and J lost 11 bases. CDR1 is SGHVS, CDR2 FQNEAQ, per germline. CDR3 residues: CASSKSGTALLYTF. CDR3 nucleotide sequence: TGTGCCAGCAGCAAGTCAGGGACAGCCCTTTTATACACCTTC. The entire variable domain, with the rest obtained from reference TRBV7-8 and TRBJ1-2, is as follows: GAGVSQSPRYKVAKRGQDVALRCDPISGHVSLFWYQQALGQGPEFLTYFQNEAQLDKSGLPSDRFFAERPEGSVSTLKIQRTQQEDSAVYLCASSKSGTALLYTFGSGTRLTVV.

V usage is TRBV6-5 and J usage is TRBJ2-7; 7 nucleotides align to TRBD2. The germline V gene has CDR1 MNHEY and CDR2 SVGAGI. This CDR3 is built from 16 residues. V trimming: 2 bases; J trimming: 1 base; junction bases outside the gene matches: 8. The CDR3 DNA reads TGTGCCAGCAGTTACCCTTTGGGGGAGGGGTCCTACGAGCAGTACTTC. Translated, it gives CASSYPLGEGSYEQYF.

V usage is TRBV7-8 and J usage is TRBJ2-7; 14 nucleotides agree with TRBD2. CDR1 and CDR2 (germline): SGHVS, FQNEAQ. Unmatched junction bases numbered 2, after V lost 1 base and J lost 6 bases. The CDR3 covers 15 residues. In DNA, the CDR3 is TGTGCCAGCAGCTTAGGACTAGCGGGAGGGGTCGAGCAGTACTTC. It encodes CASSLGLAGGVEQYF.

The sample holds one count of this clone. The chain couples TRBV6-2 or TRBV6-3 to TRBJ1-5, with 7 bases matching TRBD1. Trimming at V came to 5 bases and at J to 2 bases, leaving 9 bases not matched to a gene. CDR3 size: 16 residues. The germline V gene encodes CDR1 MNHEY and CDR2 SVGEGT. CDR3: CASSKPNTGGNQPQHF. CDR3 nucleotide sequence: TGTGCCAGCAGTAAACCTAACACAGGGGGCAATCAGCCCCAGCATTTT.

This chain joins TRBV9 and TRBJ1-1; TRBD1 matches at 10 bases. In germline, CDR1 is SGDLS, CDR2 YYNGEE. Trimming at V came to 4 bases and at J to 4 bases, leaving 13 bases not matched to a gene. CDR3 size: 17 residues. CDR3 DNA: TGTGCCAGCAGCCCAAGCTTCGGACAGGGGGTTCTCACTGAAGCTTTCTTT. It codes for CASSPSFGQGVLTEAFF.

The rearrangement joins TRBV7-9 to TRBJ2-7; 9 positions match TRBD1. The CDR3 has 15 residues. CDR1 and CDR2 (germline): SEHNR, FQNEAQ (reference sequence). V trimming: 3 bases; J trimming: 4 bases; junction bases outside the gene matches: 7. The CDR3 is CASSFQQGAGYEQYF. The DNA for the CDR3 is TGTGCCAGCAGCTTCCAACAGGGGGCGGGTTACGAGCAGTACTTC.

The chain couples TRBV6-5 to TRBJ2-5; 9 nucleotides line up with TRBD2. Per germline, CDR1 MNHEY and CDR2 SVGAGI. This CDR3 has 16 residues. J was trimmed by 5 bases and V by 2 bases; bases with no gene match: 9. CDR3 sequence reads: CASSYRLAVLKETQYF. The CDR3 region has the DNA TGTGCCAGCAGTTACCGACTAGCGGTCTTAAAGGAGACCCAGTACTTC.

The gene calls are TRBV5-1 and TRBJ1-1, with D hard to call. V was pared by 4 bases and J by 1 base, with 14 bases between. Germline lookup yields CDR1 SGHRS and CDR2 YFSETQ. This CDR3 is 15 amino acids long. CDR3 amino acids: CASSPRPGQNTEAFF. In DNA, the CDR3 is TGCGCCAGCAGCCCGCGGCCGGGTCAGAACACTGAAGCTTTCTTT.

The genes are TRBV29-1 and TRBJ2-3; unclear D gene. Germline V gene data show CDR1 as SQVTM and CDR2 as ANQGSEA. V shed 7 bases and J shed 2 bases, with 4 bases lying between them. The CDR3 extends over 10 amino acids. DNA of the CDR3: TGCAGCGCCTCCACAGATACGCAGTATTTT. This encodes CSASTDTQYF.

The rearrangement joins TRBV5-6 to TRBJ1-1; 8 nucleotides align to TRBD1. The CDR3 consists of 15 residues. With 3 bases clipped from V and 0 bases from J, the junction kept 4 bases outside the gene matches. Germline-derived CDR1 and CDR2 are SGHDT and YYEEEE. In DNA form, the CDR3 reads TGTGCCAGCAGCTCGTTGGACAGGGTGAACACTGAAGCTTTCTTT. The encoded protein is CASSSLDRVNTEAFF.

The chain carries TRBV5-4 and TRBJ2-3, with D possibly TRBD2 on 6 matching bases. The CDR3 covers 16 residues. Trimming shortened V by 0 bases and J by 1 base, and 12 bases separated the two germline ends. The germline gives CDR1 SGHNT, CDR2 YYREEE (reference sequence). The CDR3 spells CASSLAGSGGTDTQYF. CDR3 coding DNA: TGTGCCAGCAGCTTGGCCGGGAGTGGAGGCACAGATACGCAGTATTTT.